Below are 32 T cell receptor beta chains sequenced from a single sample in a study of T cells after yellow fever vaccination (dated by TCRdb to between 2017 and 2020). According to the study, the label for this sample's treatment or condition signals: live attenuated yellow fever vaccine strain. Libraries were built with 5' RACE. For sequencing, an Illumina HiSeq 2500 was employed. TCRdb ran its own pipeline on the public reads, namely fastp trimming at Q25 and MiXCR clone calling, and kept in-frame beta chains. One record per CDR3 amino acid sequence lists the most common genes and DNA. In all, the sample holds 610,000 or so distinct CDR3 sequences, and 10% to 15% of those were seen once. The ten largest clonotypes hold approximately 15% of the sample. Source: PBMCs, taken on the day of the yellow fever booster vaccination. The source is a man aged 30 to 45 who received the YFV17D yellow fever vaccine.

With respect to this clonotype: At one end the junction does not follow the germline gene, possibly because of a read error. This CDR3 is CASSLGTSTDTQFF. DNA of the CDR3: TGTGCCAGCAGTTTAGGGACTAGCACAGATACGCAGTTTTTT. The chain joins TRBV12-3 or TRBV12-4 to TRBJ2-3, with 8 nucleotides matching TRBD2. The CDR3 contains 14 residues.

This clonotype was seen more than once but under ten times. The V and J genes are TRBV24-1 and TRBJ2-1, with 8 nucleotides matching TRBD2. CDR3 length: 16 residues. Per germline, CDR1 KGHDR and CDR2 SFDVKD. The V gene end was trimmed by 0 bases and the J gene end by 0 bases; junction bases not matched to a gene: 0. The CDR3 loop is CATSDLSGSSYNEQFF. The CDR3 DNA follows: TGTGCCACCAGTGATTTGAGCGGGAGCTCCTACAATGAGCAGTTCTTC.

The chain is built from TRBV7-2 and TRBJ2-7; the D is unclear. The V end was cut by 3 bases, the J end by 4 bases, with 10 bases between. The CDR3 runs to 13 residues. Germline loops: CDR1 SGHTA, CDR2 FQGNSA. The CDR3 sequence is CASSFNDGYEQYF. CDR3 DNA sequence: TGTGCCAGCAGCTTTAACGACGGATACGAGCAGTACTTC. Filled out from reference TRBV7-2 and TRBJ2-7, the complete variable domain reads GAGVSQSPSNKVTEKGKDVELRCDPISGHTALYWYRQSLGQGLEFLIYFQGNSAPDKSGLPSDRFSAERTGGSVSTLTIQRTQQEDSAVYLCASSFNDGYEQYFGPGTRLTVT.

The table lists this clonotype with a few counts. The CDR3 loop is CASSLGTVIAKNIQYF. The CDR3 DNA sequence: TGTGCCAGCAGCTTGGGGACAGTTATAGCCAAAAACATTCAGTACTTC. The rearrangement joins TRBV7-2 to TRBJ2-4; 7 bases are shared with TRBD1. V gave up 3 bases and J gave up 0 bases; unmatched junction bases: 5. CDR1 and CDR2 from the germline V gene are SGHTA and FQGNSA. The CDR3 loop spans 16 amino acids.

The chain recombines TRBV6-5 with TRBJ2-7; D is perhaps TRBD2 (5 bases). This CDR3 spans 15 amino acids. Germline V lookup: CDR1 MNHEY, CDR2 SVGAGI. With 0 bases removed from V and 0 bases from J, the gap between germline ends came to 9 bases. As DNA, the CDR3 is TGTGCCAGCAGTTACTCGCGGGTTAGCTCCTACGAGCAGTACTTC. It encodes CASSYSRVSSYEQYF.

The sample holds a few counts of this clonotype. CDR3 sequence reads: CASSFPGGYGYTF. Here the CDR3 DNA reads TGTGCCAGCAGCTTTCCAGGGGGGTATGGCTACACCTTC. This chain joins TRBV5-6 and TRBJ1-2, with 7 bases matching TRBD1. J was trimmed by 5 bases and V by 2 bases; bases with no gene match: 3. Germline-derived CDR1 and CDR2 are SGHDT and YYEEEE. The CDR3 is made up of 13 amino acids.

This clonotype was picked up many times. The chain has TRBV12-3 or TRBV12-4 and TRBJ2-7, with 11 positions matching TRBD2. The J segment lost 7 bases and the V segment lost 5 bases, leaving 7 bases of the junction unmatched. The CDR3 has 14 amino acids. This CDR3 is CASSGLAGRGEQYF. The CDR3 DNA is TGTGCCAGCAGTGGACTAGCGGGCCGGGGAGAGCAGTACTTC.

The chain couples TRBV28 to TRBJ2-7; D perhaps matches TRBD2 (6 bases). Per the germline V gene, CDR1 is MDHEN and CDR2 is SYDVKM. Trimming took off 8 bases at V and 6 bases at J, with 20 bases between the two ends. This CDR3 contains 14 residues. The CDR3 DNA is TGTGCCAGCCATCCCTTAGGCTCGGGAGTCGAGCAGTACTTC. Protein sequence: CASHPLGSGVEQYF.

The rearrangement uses TRBV20-1 and TRBJ2-7; D gene ambiguous. CDR1 is DFQATT and CDR2 is SNEGSKA in the germline V gene (reference sequence). The CDR3 runs to 12 residues. The germline V and J ends were trimmed by 3 bases and 4 bases, with 10 bases remaining between them. CDR3: CSARGYRYEQYF. CDR3 nucleotides: TGCAGTGCTAGGGGATACAGATACGAGCAGTACTTC.

This clonotype was seen a handful of times. The chain couples TRBV28 to TRBJ1-2, with D possibly being TRBD1 (5 bases). V was clipped by 1 base and J by 6 bases, with 27 bases between them. Germline CDR1 and CDR2: MDHEN and SYDVKM. This CDR3 is 19 amino acids long. The CDR3 loop reads CASSLSVVPGDRLRDGYTF. Written as DNA, the CDR3 is TGTGCCAGCAGTTTATCAGTAGTTCCTGGGGACCGACTTAGGGATGGCTACACCTTC.

This clonotype was recorded at least ten times. The chain combines TRBV12-3 or TRBV12-4 with TRBJ2-5; TRBD2 matches at 11 bases. The CDR3 has 15 residues. After removal of 6 bases from V and 1 base from J, the junction contained 4 bases not matched to a gene. The CDR3 DNA sequence: TGTGCCAGCAGCCCCGGGACTAGCGGCCAAGAGACCCAGTACTTC. Its protein product is CASSPGTSGQETQYF.

The gene calls are TRBV6-6 and TRBJ2-3; 11 nucleotides line up with TRBD2. Per germline, CDR1 MNHNY and CDR2 SVGAGI (reference sequence). There are 13 residues in the CDR3. Trimming took 8 bases from V and 8 from J; bases not matched to a gene: 6. The CDR3: CASGTSGSGTQYF. For the CDR3, the DNA is TGTGCCAGCGGGACTAGCGGCTCGGGTACGCAGTATTTT.

In the case of this clonotype: The junction departs from the called germline gene at one end, perhaps through a read error. The chain links TRBV5-4 to TRBJ2-1, with a tentative D call TRBD1 (6 bases). Germline assignment: CDR1 SGHNT and CDR2 YYREEE (reference sequence). This CDR3 is 15 amino acids long. This CDR3 reads CASSLAGQPYYEQFF. The DNA for the CDR3 is TGTGCCAGCAGCTTGGCCGGACAGCCCTACTATGAGCAGTTCTTC.

There are a few counts of this clonotype. The genes are TRBV20-1 and TRBJ2-7; 12 bases fit TRBD2. V shed 4 bases, J shed 2 bases, and the junction held 6 bases outside the gene matches. The germline V gene has CDR1 DFQATT and CDR2 SNEGSKA (reference sequence). This CDR3 spans 15 amino acids. The CDR3 DNA is TGCAGTGCTACCGCGACTAGCGGGAGACCCTACGAGCAGTACTTC. It is translated as CSATATSGRPYEQYF.

This clonotype has only a few counts. The chain uses TRBV18 and TRBJ2-1; no firm D call. The V end lost 6 bases, the J end lost 6 bases, and 12 bases lay between the germline ends. Germline CDR1 reads KGHSH; CDR2 reads LQKENI. CDR3 length: 13 residues. For the CDR3, the DNA is TGTGCCAGCTCGCCGTCTAGGGTCAATGAGCAGTTCTTC. Residues: CASSPSRVNEQFF.

This clonotype was picked up many times. V gene TRBV7-6 combines with J gene TRBJ2-5; 7 bases fit TRBD2. The germline CDR1 and CDR2 sequences are SGHVS and FNYEAQ. The CDR3 has 12 amino acids. V lost 5 bases to trimming and J lost 7 bases; unmatched junction nucleotides: 4. The CDR3 here is CASSGTTPTQYF. CDR3 in DNA: TGTGCCAGCAGCGGGACTACCCCGACCCAGTACTTC.

This clonotype was seen more than once but under ten times. The CDR3 DNA sequence: TGTGCCAGCAGCCGCACCGGGACTGACCACACAGATACGCAGTATTTT. Amino acids: CASSRTGTDHTDTQYF. The chain combines TRBV7-6 with TRBJ2-3, with D perhaps matching TRBD2 (6 bases). This CDR3 comprises 16 residues. Trimming shortened V by 5 bases and J by 2 bases, and 17 bases separated the two germline ends. Germline CDR1 is SGHVS and CDR2 is FNYEAQ.

The chain joins TRBV10-3 to TRBJ2-7, with D possibly TRBD2 on 5 matching bases. The germline V gene encodes CDR1 ENHRY and CDR2 SYGVKD. Trimming left V 6 bases short and J 5 bases short, with 8 bases between. CDR3 length: 11 residues. CDR3 sequence: CAISKEDEQYF. As DNA, the CDR3 is TGTGCCATCAGCAAGGAGGACGAGCAGTACTTC.

The gene calls are TRBV10-3 and TRBJ1-1; D gene uncertain. Trimming cost V 10 bases and J 1 base, with 16 bases left between them. Germline-derived CDR1 and CDR2 are ENHRY and SYGVKD. The CDR3 is 14 residues long. CDR3 coding DNA: TGTGCCAGCAAGGCAATCCAGGAGAACACTGAAGCTTTCTTT. Protein sequence: CASKAIQENTEAFF.

This clonotype was counted only a few times. This chain uses TRBV24-1 with TRBJ1-1; D is unresolved. V was cut by 5 bases and J by 1 base, with 4 bases left in between. Germline CDR1 KGHDR, CDR2 SFDVKD. The CDR3 extends over 12 amino acids. CDR3 nucleotides: TGTGCCACCAGTGGGCGGAACACTGAAGCTTTCTTT. It codes for CATSGRNTEAFF.

The chain uses TRBV7-9 and TRBJ2-2, with 9 bases that match TRBD1. The CDR3 covers 15 residues. Germline CDR1 and CDR2: SEHNR and FQNEAQ (reference sequence). V lost 5 bases and J lost 6; bases outside the gene matches: 7. The CDR3 region has the DNA TGTGCCAGCAGCCCTCCATGGACAGGGGCCGGGGAGCTGTTTTTT. The encoded protein is CASSPPWTGAGELFF.

In its sample, this clonotype was seen a few times. The V call is TRBV20-1, the J call TRBJ2-3; 7 nucleotides line up with TRBD2. Trimming cost V 3 bases and J 4 bases; bases outside gene matches: 4. Germline V CDR1 and CDR2: DFQATT, SNEGSKA (reference sequence). CDR3 length equals 13 residues. The chain's CDR3 is CSARRGGSDTQYF. The CDR3 coding sequence is TGCAGTGCTAGGCGGGGAGGGTCAGATACGCAGTATTTT.

This clonotype was counted many times. The chain employs TRBV7-6 and TRBJ2-7, with 9 bases matching TRBD2. Germline V gene sequence: CDR1 SGHVS, CDR2 FNYEAQ. The length of the CDR3 is 14 residues. V lost 5 bases to trimming and J lost 4 bases; unmatched junction nucleotides: 6. CDR3 coding DNA: TGTGCCAGCAGCCCCTGGACTAGCGCTTACGAGCAGTACTTC. Translated: CASSPWTSAYEQYF.

The chain carries TRBV7-3 and TRBJ1-1, with a possible D match to TRBD1 (5 bases). This CDR3 has 14 amino acids. Looked up from germline, CDR1 is SGHTA and CDR2 is FQGTGA. V lost 6 bases, J lost 8 bases, and 19 bases lay in between. The CDR3 reads CASSPIDIRQEAFF. CDR3 bases: TGTGCCAGCAGTCCTATCGATATCCGACAGGAAGCTTTCTTT.

The chain is built from TRBV6-1 and TRBJ2-1; TRBD1 is a possible D gene (5 bases). Germline values: CDR1 MNHNS, CDR2 SASEGT. Trimming shortened V by 6 bases and J by 2 bases, and 11 bases separated the two germline ends. The CDR3 has 14 amino acids. CDR3 coding DNA: TGTGCCAGCAGCCAGGGATTCGCCTACAATGAGCAGTTCTTC. Protein sequence: CASSQGFAYNEQFF.

The table lists this clonotype with a count of one. The junction shows a germline mismatch at one end, possibly a read error. The chain employs TRBV4-3 and TRBJ1-1; no clear D. The germline V gene has CDR1 LGHNA and CDR2 YSLEER. The CDR3 is 11 amino acids. The chain's CDR3 is CASSQNSEAFF. CDR3 DNA: TGCGCCAGCAGCCAGAACTCTGAAGCTTTCTTT.

The sample holds a few counts of this clonotype. The chain links TRBV4-3 to TRBJ2-3; TRBD2 might be the D (5 bases). Per germline, CDR1 LGHNA and CDR2 YSLEER. The ends were cut back, 0 bases at V and 4 bases at J, with 17 bases in the middle. This CDR3 is built from 17 residues. The CDR3 loop reads CASSQDARPARADTQYF. The CDR3 bases are TGCGCCAGCAGCCAAGATGCTCGCCCAGCGAGGGCAGATACGCAGTATTTT.

This clonotype has only a few counts. J is TRBJ2-1 and V is TRBV5-1, with D hard to call. V was clipped by 4 bases and J by 6 bases, with 11 bases between them. The CDR3 covers 13 residues. The germline gives CDR1 SGHRS, CDR2 YFSETQ. In DNA, the CDR3 is TGCGCCAGCAGCCCTGGGTACGCCAATGAGCAGTTCTTC. It encodes CASSPGYANEQFF. The variable domain in full, completed from reference TRBV5-1 and TRBJ2-1, reads KAGVTQTPRYLIKTRGQQVTLSCSPISGHRSVSWYQQTPGQGLQFLFEYFSETQRNKGNFPGRFSGRQFSNSRSEMNVSTLELGDSALYLCASSPGYANEQFFGPGTRLTVL.

This clonotype has only a few counts. V is TRBV5-1 and J is TRBJ2-2; possible D gene TRBD1, 5 bases. Trimming took 4 bases from V and 7 from J, leaving 11 bases between them. The length of the CDR3 is 13 residues. Germline CDR1 SGHRS, CDR2 YFSETQ. The CDR3 DNA reads as TGCGCCAGCAGCCCCGGAGACAGCGGGGAGCTGTTTTTT. As protein: CASSPGDSGELFF.

J is TRBJ1-5 and V is TRBV10-3; 9 positions agree with TRBD1. The CDR3 is 15 amino acids. After removal of 10 bases from V and 7 bases from J, the junction contained 14 bases not matched to a gene. In germline, CDR1 is ENHRY, CDR2 SYGVKD. DNA of the CDR3: TGTGCCACCCAGGGATCTACAGGGGGCGGGCAGCCCCAGCATTTT. Its protein product is CATQGSTGGGQPQHF.

The V and J genes are TRBV11-2 and TRBJ2-1; 9 nucleotides align to TRBD2. The CDR3 totals 17 residues. The germline V gene has CDR1 SGHAT and CDR2 FQNNGV. V shed 5 bases and J 2 bases; nucleotides not matched to a gene: 10. The CDR3 loop is CASSKISGSPAYNEQFF. CDR3 in DNA: TGTGCCAGCAGCAAGATTAGCGGGAGTCCCGCCTACAATGAGCAGTTCTTC. The variable domain in full, completed from reference TRBV11-2 and TRBJ2-1, reads EAGVAQSPRYKIIEKRQSVAFWCNPISGHATLYWYQQILGQGPKLLIQFQNNGVVDDSQLPKDRFSAERLKGVDSTLKIQPAKLEDSAVYLCASSKISGSPAYNEQFFGPGTRLTVL.

As regards this clonotype: This may stem from a read error, because a much larger clone lies one nucleotide away. In DNA, the CDR3 is TGTGACAGCCAAAGGGGAGGGAGCACAGATACGCAGTATTTT. Translated: CDSQRGGSTDTQYF. The chain recombines TRBV7-2 with TRBJ2-3; 7 bases line up with TRBD2. The CDR3 runs to 14 residues. Germline-derived CDR1 and CDR2 are SGHTA and FQGNSA.